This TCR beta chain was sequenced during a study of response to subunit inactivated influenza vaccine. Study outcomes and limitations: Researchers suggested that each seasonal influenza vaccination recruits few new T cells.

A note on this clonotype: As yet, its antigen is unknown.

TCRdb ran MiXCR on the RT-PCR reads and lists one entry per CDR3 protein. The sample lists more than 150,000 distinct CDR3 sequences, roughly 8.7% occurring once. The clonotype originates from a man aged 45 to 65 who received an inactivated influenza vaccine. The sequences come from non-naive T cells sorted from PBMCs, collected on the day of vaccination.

This CDR3 is CASSLASGGSYNEQFF. CDR3 coding DNA: TGTGCCAGCAGTTTGGCCAGCGGGGGGTCTTACAATGAGCAGTTCTTC. The chain combines TRBV27 with TRBJ2-1, with 9 bases matching TRBD2. In germline, CDR1 is MNHEY, CDR2 SMNVEV (reference sequence). After removal of 3 bases from V and 4 bases from J, the junction contained 7 bases not matched to a gene. The CDR3 loop spans 16 amino acids.